The clone carrying this T cell receptor (beta chain) has a handful of counts. Its antigen is not known. The data stem from a study of T cell responses to AZD1222 COVID-19 vaccine. Study-wide results and limits: The donor group comprised mostly white British people and more females; the analysis possibly underestimated clonal diversity. Only five to seven AZD1222 recipients were seropositive at baseline. Regions left unmutated in variants are reportedly the target of nearly half of spike-specific TCRs.

This table comes from immunoSEQ multiplex PCR, and its TCRdb copy is limited to in-frame clones, with some not included. The sample shows about 160,000 clones, 91% of them seen only once. The V gene lost 5 bases and the J gene lost 0 bases, with 2 bases spanning the gap. The CDR3 totals 11 residues. Germline loops: CDR1 MNHEY, CDR2 SMNVEV (reference sequence). The sequence came from an adult in good health. This material consisted of peripheral blood, taken on day 0 of AZD1222 vaccination. V and J are TRBV27 and TRBJ2-7; no reliable D call. The CDR3 nucleotides read TGTGCCAGCAGTGGCTCCTACGAGCAGTACTTC. Encoded protein: CASSGSYEQYF.